This T cell receptor (beta chain) was documented in a study of cytomegalovirus exposure and HLA in healthy donors. Only in-frame clones appear in the TCRdb table, and some are missing; sequencing was by immunoSEQ multiplex PCR. The sample carries tens of thousands of clones, about 90% recorded once. This CDR3 spans 20 amino acids. The germline gives CDR1 MNHNS, CDR2 SASEGT. V was pared by 4 bases and J by 1 base, with 12 bases of the junction left unmatched. This TCR derives from a woman in her twenties or thirties in good health and CMV-seronegative. Source material: PBMCs. The chain has TRBV6-1 and TRBJ2-1, with 14 bases matching TRBD2. The CDR3 DNA reads as TGTGCCAGCAGTGTCCCCGGGACTAGCGGGAGAGGAAGGTCCTACAATGAGCAGTTCTTC. It specifies CASSVPGTSGRGRSYNEQFF.